This T cell receptor beta chain was identified during a study of shared clonotypes between healthy human individuals. This CDR3 region has 15 residues. Profiled with immunoSEQ multiplex PCR; TCRdb holds only in-frame clones, not every one. This table has some 1.4 million clones, more than 95% appearing once. Sequencing was performed on naive CD4+ T cells sorted from blood. Sample subset: CD45RA+ positively selected. This TCR was sampled from a young man in good health. V usage is TRBV12-2 and J usage is TRBJ2-1; the table's TRBD2 call for D was not verified on the DNA. TRBV12-2 is recorded as a pseudogene. CDR3 region: CASRPSLAGLDEQFF. The CDR3 DNA reads TGTGCAAGTCGCCCCAGTCTAGCGGGATTAGATGAGCAGTTCTTC.